Each of the 19 T cell receptor beta chains below was sequenced from the same sample in a study of CD8+ T cells in alopecia areata. It was cDNA, reverse transcribed from extracted RNA, that served as the sequencing template. The data were produced by immunoSEQ multiplex PCR, yet TCRdb's version contains in-frame clones alone and is incomplete. The sample records some 170,000 clones, roughly 50% being singletons. As for treatment: oral pan-JAK inhibitor, 5-10 mg twice daily. Specimen: CD4+ T cells sorted from blood, collected at week 56, from a patient treated with tofacitinib. These receptors came from a human donor with alopecia areata.

This clone showed up just a few times. CDR3 in DNA: TGTGCCAGCAGTGAAGTTCGGGCCGCTGCAGGGGGTGAGCAGTACTTC. Translating gives CASSEVRAAAGGEQYF. V and J are TRBV2 and TRBJ2-7; the match to TRBD1 covers 7 bases. The ends lost 1 base at V and 7 bases at J; junction bases unmatched: 13. The CDR3 has 16 amino acids. CDR1 and CDR2 (germline): SNHLY, FYNNEI.

The chain couples TRBV18 to TRBJ1-4; D gene uncertain. The CDR3 loop spans 16 amino acids. Germline CDR1 is KGHSH and CDR2 is LQKENI. Trimming stripped 1 base from V and 5 bases from J, with 14 bases between. The CDR3 sequence is CASSPLEGPQNEKLFF. The CDR3 DNA reads as TGTGCCAGCTCACCACTTGAAGGGCCCCAGAATGAAAAACTGTTTTTT.

The gene calls are TRBV30 and TRBJ1-6; the D is unclear. Between the trimmed V and J ends, which lost 3 bases and 7 bases, there was a span of 19 bases. The CDR3 contains 16 residues. From germline, CDR1 is GTSNPN and CDR2 SVGIG (reference sequence). The CDR3 loop reads CAWSGRRASVNSPLHF. CDR3 bases: TGTGCCTGGAGCGGGCGGCGAGCATCGGTGAATTCACCCCTCCACTTT.

The chain joins TRBV2 to TRBJ2-7; D ambiguous. Germline-derived CDR1 and CDR2 are SNHLY and FYNNEI. With 7 bases removed from V and 6 bases from J, the gap between germline ends came to 10 bases. The CDR3 covers 11 residues. The CDR3 here is CASKAWGEQYF. Here the CDR3 DNA reads TGTGCCAGCAAGGCCTGGGGCGAGCAGTACTTC.

This clone appeared a few times. This chain uses TRBV7-8 with TRBJ1-1; tentatively, D is TRBD1 (5 bases). The V end was cut by 1 base, the J end by 7 bases, with 7 bases between. Germline-derived CDR1 and CDR2 are SGHVS and FQNEAQ. The CDR3 sequence is 12 residues long. The CDR3 spells CASSLDRLEAFF. The CDR3, as DNA: TGTGCCAGCAGCTTAGACAGGCTTGAAGCTTTCTTT.

This clone has only a few counts. The chain combines TRBV7-2 with TRBJ1-1; a possible D gene is TRBD1 (5 bases). This CDR3 has 13 amino acids. V lost 1 base, J lost 8 bases, and 11 bases lay in between. Germline CDR1 and CDR2: SGHTA and FQGNSA. As DNA, the CDR3 is TGTGCCAGCAGCTTAGGTAGGAGGGGAGAAGCTTTCTTT. This encodes CASSLGRRGEAFF.

The rearrangement links TRBV30 to TRBJ2-7, with TRBD1 as a possible D gene (5 bases). The CDR3 is 13 residues long. V was shortened by 1 base and J by 2 bases, with 9 bases between the two germline ends. In germline, CDR1 is GTSNPN, CDR2 SVGIG (reference sequence). The CDR3 DNA is TGTGCCTGGAGTGCGGCAGGGCCCTACGAGCAGTACTTC. This gives the protein CAWSAAGPYEQYF.

V is TRBV14 and J is TRBJ2-3; D gene uncertain. V lost 6 bases and J 2 bases, leaving 6 bases between the germline ends. This CDR3 contains 12 residues. CDR1 is SGHDN, CDR2 FVKESK, per germline. CDR3 protein: CASSRYTDTQYF. CDR3 bases: TGTGCCAGCAGTCGGTACACAGATACGCAGTATTTT.

The chain combines TRBV14 with TRBJ2-1, with 10 bases lining up with TRBD2. This CDR3 is built from 15 residues. CDR1 is SGHDN and CDR2 is FVKESK in the germline V gene. The V and J ends lost 1 base and 9 bases, in that order; junction bases with no gene match: 6. The CDR3 region has the DNA TGTGCCAGCAGCCAAGGGACTAGCGGTTTCGGTGAGCAGTTCTTC. Its protein is CASSQGTSGFGEQFF. The variable domain in full, completed from reference TRBV14 and TRBJ2-1, reads EAGVTQFPSHSVIEKGQTVTLRCDPISGHDNLYWYRRVMGKEIKFLLHFVKESKQDESGMPNNRFLAERTGGTYSTLKVQPAELEDSGVYFCASSQGTSGFGEQFFGPGTRLTVL.

The sample holds a few counts of this clone. V gene TRBV7-2 combines with J gene TRBJ1-5; maybe TRBD1 (5 bases). V gave up 1 base and J gave up 6 bases, with 13 bases separating them. This CDR3 region has 15 residues. Germline-derived CDR1 and CDR2 are SGHTA and FQGNSA. The CDR3 DNA sequence: TGTGCCAGCAGCTTAGATAGGGTTGGGGGTCAGCCCCAGCATTTT. Residues: CASSLDRVGGQPQHF.

J is TRBJ2-1 and V is TRBV5-6; D is ambiguous. Germline values: CDR1 SGHDT, CDR2 YYEEEE. The CDR3 sequence is 13 residues long. The V and J ends lost 0 bases and 2 bases respectively, with 3 bases between them. In DNA form, the CDR3 reads TGTGCCAGCAGCTTGGCCCCCTACAATGAGCAGTTCTTC. Amino acid sequence: CASSLAPYNEQFF.

This clone was seen a handful of times. The V call is TRBV29-1, the J call TRBJ1-1; maybe TRBD1 (5 bases). CDR3 length: 13 residues. The germline gives CDR1 SQVTM, CDR2 ANQGSEA. The V and J ends lost 7 bases and 5 bases respectively, with 17 bases between them. DNA of the CDR3: TGCAGCGGAGGGCTTCAGGGAGGGACTGAAGCTTTCTTT. Amino acids: CSGGLQGGTEAFF.

V and J are TRBV5-4 and TRBJ1-2, with D hard to call. CDR3 length: 15 residues. Trimming left V 0 bases short and J 4 bases short, with 13 bases between. Germline values: CDR1 SGHNT, CDR2 YYREEE (reference sequence). The CDR3 reads CASSLAASLGYGYTF. The DNA of the CDR3 is TGTGCCAGCAGCTTGGCCGCCAGCCTAGGCTATGGCTACACCTTC.

The chain has TRBV29-1 and TRBJ2-2; D is perhaps TRBD1 (5 bases). The CDR3 sequence is 12 residues long. The V gene lost 6 bases and the J gene lost 7 bases, with 12 bases spanning the gap. In germline, CDR1 is SQVTM, CDR2 ANQGSEA. The CDR3 region is CSVRQPGGELFF. The CDR3 DNA reads TGCAGCGTCCGACAGCCGGGCGGGGAGCTGTTTTTT.

The J gene is TRBJ2-7, the V gene TRBV14, with TRBD2 as a possible D gene (5 bases). This CDR3 contains 14 residues. Germline V gene lookup returns CDR1 SGHDN and CDR2 FVKESK. With 4 bases removed from V and 8 bases from J, the gap between germline ends came to 18 bases. This CDR3 is CASSPELGRAQQYF. CDR3 bases: TGTGCCAGCAGCCCGGAACTAGGCCGGGCACAGCAGTACTTC.

The chain's CDR3 is CATGPSYNEQFF. The CDR3 DNA reads TGTGCCACAGGACCCTCCTACAATGAGCAGTTCTTC. This sequence joins TRBV2 and TRBJ2-1; D is ambiguous. This CDR3 has 12 amino acids. The V gene's germline CDR1 is SNHLY and CDR2 FYNNEI. Trimming removed 10 bases at V and 0 bases at J, with 7 bases between. Variable domain in full (rest from reference TRBV2 and TRBJ2-1): EPEVTQTPSHQVTQMGQEVILRCVPISNHLYFYWYRQILGQKVEFLVSFYNNEISEKSEIFDDQFSVERPDGSNFTLKIRSTKLEDSAMYFCATGPSYNEQFFGPGTRLTVL.

This chain links TRBV6-6 with TRBJ1-6; D is possibly TRBD1 (6 bases). CDR1 is MNHNY and CDR2 is SVGAGI in the germline V gene (reference sequence). The V and J ends lost 2 bases and 10 bases respectively, with 12 bases between them. The length of the CDR3 is 14 residues. The CDR3 reads CASSYRDRRSPLHF. The CDR3 coding sequence is TGTGCCAGCAGTTACCGAGACAGGAGATCACCCCTCCACTTT.

This clone occurred a few times. The chain combines TRBV19 with TRBJ1-5; 12 bases fit TRBD1. CDR1 is LNHDA and CDR2 is SQIVND in the germline V gene (reference sequence). V gave up 5 bases and J gave up 6 bases; unmatched junction bases: 11. The CDR3 consists of 17 residues. CDR3: CASSPRDRGRGSQPQHF. The CDR3 nucleotides read TGTGCCAGTAGTCCTCGGGACAGGGGGCGAGGAAGTCAGCCCCAGCATTTT.

This sequence joins TRBV30 and TRBJ1-1; D not certain. CDR3 length: 12 amino acids. Germline V gives CDR1 GTSNPN, CDR2 SVGIG (reference sequence). Trimming took 8 bases from V and 4 from J, leaving 14 bases between them. The CDR3 DNA reads TGTGCCCTACACTCACGTGGCACTGAAGCTTTCTTT. Encoded protein: CALHSRGTEAFF.